Below, 15 T cell receptor beta chains from the same sample are listed, as sequenced in a study of T cell repertoires in cytomegalovirus infection. The antigens these receptors bind are not known. One entry per CDR3 protein, called by TCRdb with MiXCR from the reads. The data hold 200,000 to 250,000 distinct CDR3 sequences, with about 40% observed a single time. This specimen was CD8+ T cells from cultured PBMCs, taken from culture after CMV antigen stimulation. The receptors shown here come from a human donor in good health (CMV status not recorded). Some clones in this sample may be carry-over from other donors' samples.

There are a few counts of this clonotype. The rearrangement uses TRBV7-8 and TRBJ2-5; 8 positions agree with TRBD1. From germline, CDR1 is SGHVS and CDR2 FQNEAQ. Trimming took 5 bases from V and 2 from J; bases not matched to a gene: 4. CDR3 length: 14 amino acids. CDR3 in DNA: TGTGCCAGCAGCCTACAGGGGGTTCAAGAGACCCAGTACTTC. Its protein is CASSLQGVQETQYF. Filled out from reference TRBV7-8 and TRBJ2-5, the complete variable domain reads GAGVSQSPRYKVAKRGQDVALRCDPISGHVSLFWYQQALGQGPEFLTYFQNEAQLDKSGLPSDRFFAERPEGSVSTLKIQRTQQEDSAVYLCASSLQGVQETQYFGPGTRLLVL.

The CDR3: CASSSLTSGDTYEQYF. Written as DNA, the CDR3 is TGTGCCAGCAGCTCGTTGACTAGCGGGGACACCTACGAGCAGTACTTC. The chain recombines TRBV7-4 with TRBJ2-7; 11 bases agree with TRBD2. The germline CDR1 and CDR2 sequences are SGHVT and SQSDAQ. J was trimmed by 2 bases and V by 4 bases; bases with no gene match: 7. CDR3 length equals 16 residues. The full variable domain, its missing parts supplied by reference TRBV7-4 and TRBJ2-7, is GAGVSQSPRYKVAKRGRDVALRCDSISGHVTLYWYRQTLGQGSEVLTYSQSDAQRDKSGRPSGRFSAERPERSVSTLKIQRTEQGDSAVYLCASSSLTSGDTYEQYFGPGTRLTVT.

This chain connects TRBV27 to TRBJ1-6; D may be TRBD1 (5 bases). CDR1 and CDR2 (germline): MNHEY, SMNVEV (reference sequence). There are 15 residues in the CDR3. V lost 4 bases, J lost 3 bases, and 10 bases lay in between. The CDR3 DNA sequence: TGTGCCAGCAGTTCAGGGTCCTACTATAATTCACCCCTCCACTTT. This sequence encodes CASSSGSYYNSPLHF.

The V gene is TRBV7-6, the J gene TRBJ2-1, with D unclear. The CDR3 contains 14 residues. V lost 3 bases and J lost 8, with 14 bases in between. CDR1 is SGHVS, CDR2 FNYEAQ, per germline. Here the CDR3 DNA reads TGTGCCAGCAGCTTGGCATCGGGTAACCATGAGCAGTTCTTC. The encoded protein is CASSLASGNHEQFF.

The sample holds many counts of this clonotype. This chain connects TRBV7-6 to TRBJ2-3, with 9 bases lining up with TRBD2. Per the germline V gene, CDR1 is SGHVS and CDR2 is FNYEAQ. This CDR3 is built from 19 residues. Losses at the gene ends were 6 bases for V and 0 bases for J; bases not matched to a gene: 16. The chain's CDR3 is CASRRWGTSTRESTDTQYF. The CDR3 region has the DNA TGTGCCAGCAGGCGTTGGGGGACTAGCACCCGTGAAAGCACAGATACGCAGTATTTT.

There are many counts of this clonotype. V usage is TRBV7-8 and J usage is TRBJ1-5; D is ambiguous. Deletions cut 4 bases from V and 4 bases from J, with 11 bases between. Germline loops: CDR1 SGHVS, CDR2 FQNEAQ. The CDR3 loop spans 14 amino acids. CDR3 sequence (DNA): TGTGCCAGCAGCTCCCCCCGAGCGAATCAGCCCCAGCATTTT. Its protein product is CASSSPRANQPQHF.

This clonotype was detected a few times. This chain connects TRBV4-1 to TRBJ1-5; TRBD1 agrees at 8 bases. This CDR3 region has 17 residues. V shed 1 base and J 0 bases; nucleotides not matched to a gene: 5. Per germline, CDR1 MGHRA and CDR2 YSYEKL. CDR3 sequence: CASSQGPDRASNQPQHF. CDR3 nucleotide sequence: TGCGCCAGCAGCCAAGGCCCGGACAGGGCTAGCAATCAGCCCCAGCATTTT.

The chain is built from TRBV11-1 and TRBJ2-7; TRBD1 agrees at 7 bases. Germline CDR1 reads SGHAT; CDR2 reads FQDESV (reference sequence). CDR3 size: 15 residues. J lost 2 bases, V lost 2 bases, and 6 bases had no gene match. DNA for the CDR3: TGTGCCAGCAGCTTACGGGACAGTTCGACCTACGAGCAGTACTTC. Amino acid sequence: CASSLRDSSTYEQYF.

Comments on this clonotype: At one end, the junction sequence differs from germline, possibly due to a read error. The chain links TRBV11-2 to TRBJ2-7; no reliable D call. Germline V gene lookup returns CDR1 SGHAT and CDR2 FQNNGV. The CDR3 totals 13 residues. DNA of the CDR3: TGTGCCAGCGGCCCCGGTATCTCATACGAGAAGTACTTC. It translates to CASGPGISYEKYF.

This clonotype has more than one count but fewer than ten. J is TRBJ2-5 and V is TRBV7-9; 9 bases line up with TRBD1. The CDR3 sequence is 15 residues long. V lost 5 bases to trimming and J lost 4 bases; unmatched junction nucleotides: 8. Germline V gene lookup returns CDR1 SEHNR and CDR2 FQNEAQ (reference sequence). The CDR3 loop reads CASSPGMTGGETQYF. CDR3 nucleotide sequence: TGTGCCAGCAGCCCGGGGATGACAGGGGGAGAGACCCAGTACTTC.

V usage is TRBV23-1 and J usage is TRBJ2-3; TRBD1 aligns across 8 bases. TRBV23-1 is noted as an ORF with a role that remains uncertain. This CDR3 comprises 18 residues. The junction had 14 bases not matched to a gene; V was cut back by 6 bases and J by 0 bases. The chain's CDR3 is CASRPSGGVRHSTDTQYF. The CDR3 DNA follows: TGCGCCAGCAGACCTTCAGGGGGCGTTCGACATAGCACAGATACGCAGTATTTT.

V usage is TRBV6-4 and J usage is TRBJ2-1; 10 bases align to TRBD2. Per the germline V gene, CDR1 is MRHNA and CDR2 is SNTAGT. V gave up 2 bases and J gave up 5 bases; unmatched junction bases: 15. The CDR3 consists of 19 residues. The CDR3 spells CASSDANTQAGGINNEQFF. The CDR3 nucleotides are TGTGCCAGCAGTGACGCCAACACTCAAGCGGGGGGGATTAACAATGAGCAGTTCTTC.

V and J are TRBV5-6 and TRBJ1-2; no reliable D call. Trimming pared 0 bases from V and 6 bases from J, leaving 9 bases between. The germline gives CDR1 SGHDT, CDR2 YYEEEE. This CDR3 contains 13 residues. CDR3 sequence: CASSLVGKDGYTF. The DNA of the CDR3 is TGTGCCAGCAGCTTGGTCGGGAAGGATGGCTACACCTTC.

This chain uses TRBV5-4 with TRBJ2-5, with D possibly called TRBD1 or TRBD2 (5 bases each). This CDR3 has 15 residues. V lost 3 bases to trimming and J lost 3 bases, with 15 bases between them. The germline V gene has CDR1 SGHNT and CDR2 YYREEE (reference sequence). CDR3 region: CASSWLDGAEETQYF. The CDR3 DNA reads as TGTGCCAGCAGCTGGCTCGACGGGGCGGAAGAGACCCAGTACTTC.

This clonotype appeared a single time. V is TRBV7-2 and J is TRBJ1-1; no clear D gene. CDR3 length: 12 amino acids. V lost 0 bases to trimming and J lost 3 bases, with 2 bases between them. CDR1 SGHTA and CDR2 FQGNSA come from the germline V gene. CDR3 sequence (DNA): TGTGCCAGCAGCTTAGCCCACACTGAAGCTTTCTTT. It is translated as CASSLAHTEAFF.